The TCR beta chain described here comes from a study of graft-versus-host responses after intestinal transplantation. The data were produced by immunoSEQ multiplex PCR, yet TCRdb's version contains in-frame clones alone and is incomplete. This sample has more than 80,000 clones, with roughly 91% found just once. On this clone: Its antigen is undetermined.

Study-wide results and caveats: The study found high graft-versus-host to host-versus-graft clonal ratios in allografts of patients with graft-donor T cell macrochimerism.

The V and J ends lost 6 bases and 7 bases respectively, with 15 bases between them. The CDR3 totals 14 residues. Germline-derived CDR1 and CDR2 are SNHLY and FYNNEI. This sample comprised unstimulated CD4+ T cells sorted from spleen or lymph node cells, obtained before intestinal transplant. The chain carries TRBV2 and TRBJ1-4, with D possibly being TRBD1 (6 bases). The TCR originated in a human donor who received an intestinal transplant. As DNA, the CDR3 is TGTGCCAGCAGCGCCAAACAGGGTGGTGAAAAACTGTTTTTT. Translating it yields CASSAKQGGEKLFF.